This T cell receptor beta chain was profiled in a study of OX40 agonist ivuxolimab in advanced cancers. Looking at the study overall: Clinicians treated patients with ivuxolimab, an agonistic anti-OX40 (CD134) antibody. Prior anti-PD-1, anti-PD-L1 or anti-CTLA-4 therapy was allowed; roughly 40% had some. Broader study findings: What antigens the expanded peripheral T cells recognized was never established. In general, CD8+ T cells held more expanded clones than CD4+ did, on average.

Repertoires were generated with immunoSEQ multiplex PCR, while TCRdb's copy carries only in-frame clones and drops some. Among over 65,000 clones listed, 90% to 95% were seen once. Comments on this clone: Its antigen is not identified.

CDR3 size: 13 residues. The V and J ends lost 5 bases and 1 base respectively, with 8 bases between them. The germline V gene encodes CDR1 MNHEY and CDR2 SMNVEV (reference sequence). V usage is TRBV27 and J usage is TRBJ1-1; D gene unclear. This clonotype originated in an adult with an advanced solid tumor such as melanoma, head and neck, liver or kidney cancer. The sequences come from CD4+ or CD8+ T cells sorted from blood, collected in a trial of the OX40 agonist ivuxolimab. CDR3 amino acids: CASSVRQNTEAFF. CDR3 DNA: TGTGCCAGCAGTGTACGACAGAACACTGAAGCTTTCTTT.